One and the same sample provided the 19 T cell receptor beta chains below, sequenced in a study of T-cell reconstitution after alpha-beta-depleted transplantation in children. For TCRbeta, the library was prepared with unique molecular identifiers. Each CDR3 protein gets one entry after TCRdb re-called the PCR reads with MiXCR. The sample shows 440,000 or so distinct CDR3 sequences, approximately 41% of them seen only once. Sample: PBMCs, taken before TCRalphabeta/CD19-depleted stem cell transplant. These receptor sequences come from a girl between 2 and 10 years old with aplastic anemia, due to receive a stem cell transplant.

This clonotype was recorded a few times. The chain combines TRBV29-1 with TRBJ1-5; 8 bases agree with TRBD1. This CDR3 has 13 residues. Germline V gene sequence: CDR1 SQVTM, CDR2 ANQGSEA. The V segment lost 5 bases and the J segment 5 bases; nucleotides outside the gene matches: 5. In DNA form, the CDR3 reads TGCAGCGTTTCTACGGACAGGGATCAGCCCCAGCATTTT. This encodes CSVSTDRDQPQHF.

The chain has TRBV20-1 and TRBJ2-3, with 8 bases identical to TRBD2. The CDR3 consists of 15 residues. Per the germline V gene, CDR1 is DFQATT and CDR2 is SNEGSKA (reference sequence). The junction had 11 bases not matched to a gene; V was cut back by 3 bases and J by 6 bases. The CDR3 is CSARSTAGAGDTQYF. CDR3 nucleotides: TGCAGTGCTAGGTCCACAGCGGGGGCAGGGGATACGCAGTATTTT.

This chain connects TRBV7-6 to TRBJ2-5; unclear D gene. V gave up 3 bases and J gave up 0 bases, with 11 bases separating them. The CDR3 is 15 amino acids. CDR1 and CDR2 (germline): SGHVS, FNYEAQ. The CDR3 DNA follows: TGTGCCAGCAGCTTCACCCGCGGCAACCAAGAGACCCAGTACTTC. It codes for CASSFTRGNQETQYF.

The chain combines TRBV7-6 with TRBJ2-1; D might be TRBD1 or TRBD2, each matching 5 bases. There are 13 residues in the CDR3. V was pared by 5 bases and J by 10 bases, with 15 bases between. CDR1 is SGHVS, CDR2 FNYEAQ, per germline. The CDR3 bases are TGTGCCAGCAGCCTCCCGGGGCTGGAGGAGCAGTTCTTC. This translates into CASSLPGLEEQFF.

The chain carries TRBV12-3 or TRBV12-4 and TRBJ2-1, with D perhaps TRBD2 (5 bases). The CDR3 is 12 residues long. V lost 5 bases, J lost 8 bases, and 10 bases lay in between. CDR3 loop: CASSPRGYEQFF. In nucleotides, the CDR3 is TGTGCCAGCAGTCCACGGGGATATGAGCAGTTCTTC.

In this sample, this clonotype turned up many times. The rearrangement uses TRBV18 and TRBJ2-3; 9 nucleotides align to TRBD2. CDR3 length equals 16 residues. Unmatched junction bases numbered 7, after V lost 4 bases and J lost 2 bases. Germline V gene sequence: CDR1 KGHSH, CDR2 LQKENI. The CDR3 sequence is CASSLDLAGLTDTQYF. In DNA form, the CDR3 reads TGTGCCAGCTCACTCGATCTAGCGGGACTCACAGATACGCAGTATTTT.

This rearrangement joins TRBV29-1 to TRBJ2-4; possibly TRBD2 for D (6 bases). Germline lookup yields CDR1 SQVTM and CDR2 ANQGSEA. V dropped 4 bases and J dropped 9 bases, with 13 bases sitting between them. The CDR3 has 12 amino acids. CDR3 bases: TGCAGCGTTGCCTTGGCGGGAAGCATTCAGTACTTC. This translates into CSVALAGSIQYF.

The rearrangement links TRBV5-1 to TRBJ2-1; D remains ambiguous. CDR3 length equals 13 residues. Germline CDR1 is SGHRS and CDR2 is YFSETQ. The V end lost 0 bases, the J end lost 5 bases, and 6 bases lay between the germline ends. CDR3 in DNA: TGCGCCAGCAGCTTGGGGGTCGACAATGAGCAGTTCTTC. Amino acids: CASSLGVDNEQFF.

This sequence joins TRBV10-3 and TRBJ1-1, with no clear D. V lost 3 bases and J 1 base, leaving 6 bases between the germline ends. The CDR3 is 13 amino acids. Per germline, CDR1 ENHRY and CDR2 SYGVKD. Written as DNA, the CDR3 is TGTGCCATCAGTGAAAGGGCGAACACTGAAGCTTTCTTT. It codes for CAISERANTEAFF.

The CDR3 nucleotides are TGCGCCAGCAGCTCGGACAGGGCCACGCTCGGCTCTAGAGATACGCAGTATTTT. It yields the protein CASSSDRATLGSRDTQYF. The rearrangement joins TRBV5-1 to TRBJ2-3; 8 nucleotides agree with TRBD1. Germline values: CDR1 SGHRS, CDR2 YFSETQ. V dropped 3 bases and J dropped 5; count of bases not matched to a gene: 17. The CDR3 extends over 18 amino acids.

This clonotype was seen a handful of times. This chain uses TRBV5-1 with TRBJ2-5; TRBD2 aligns across 8 bases. The J segment lost 5 bases and the V segment lost 5 bases, leaving 17 bases of the junction unmatched. Germline V CDR1 and CDR2: SGHRS, YFSETQ. The CDR3 spans 17 residues. The CDR3 here is CASSPVNSGTTGETQYF. The CDR3 DNA follows: TGCGCCAGCAGTCCAGTAAATAGCGGGACTACGGGGGAGACCCAGTACTTC. Variable domain in full (rest from reference TRBV5-1 and TRBJ2-5): KAGVTQTPRYLIKTRGQQVTLSCSPISGHRSVSWYQQTPGQGLQFLFEYFSETQRNKGNFPGRFSGRQFSNSRSEMNVSTLELGDSALYLCASSPVNSGTTGETQYFGPGTRLLVL.

This clonotype appeared many times. The DNA for the CDR3 is TGTGCCAGCAGTTACGGGGGCGGGAGGGCCCACGGCGAGCAGTACTTC. Translation gives CASSYGGGRAHGEQYF. The genes are TRBV6-5 and TRBJ2-7; 9 bases map to TRBD2. Trimming cost V 2 bases and J 6 bases; bases outside gene matches: 11. Germline V gene lookup returns CDR1 MNHEY and CDR2 SVGAGI. CDR3 length: 16 residues.

The genes are TRBV5-1 and TRBJ2-3, with 13 bases identical to TRBD2. CDR1 and CDR2 (germline): SGHRS, YFSETQ. CDR3 length: 20 residues. V lost 0 bases and J lost 2; bases outside the gene matches: 12. The CDR3 loop is CASSLALTSGRWLHTDTQYF. The DNA for the CDR3 is TGCGCCAGCAGCTTGGCCCTGACTAGCGGGAGGTGGTTACACACAGATACGCAGTATTTT. The whole variable domain, filled in from reference TRBV5-1 and TRBJ2-3, reads KAGVTQTPRYLIKTRGQQVTLSCSPISGHRSVSWYQQTPGQGLQFLFEYFSETQRNKGNFPGRFSGRQFSNSRSEMNVSTLELGDSALYLCASSLALTSGRWLHTDTQYFGPGTRLTVL.

J is TRBJ2-7 and V is TRBV4-1; D may be TRBD2 (5 bases). CDR1 is MGHRA, CDR2 YSYEKL, per germline. This CDR3 comprises 15 residues. Deletions cut 0 bases from V and 3 bases from J, with 12 bases between. The CDR3 loop reads CASSQDRSAGYEQYF. CDR3 coding DNA: TGCGCCAGCAGCCAAGATAGATCGGCGGGCTACGAGCAGTACTTC.

This clonotype was seen many times. The V gene is TRBV12-3 or TRBV12-4, the J gene TRBJ1-2; TRBD1 matches 7 bases. This CDR3 has 16 amino acids. V shed 4 bases, J shed 0 bases, and the junction held 8 bases outside the gene matches. CDR3 sequence reads: CASSSRTGVSNYGYTF. The CDR3 bases are TGTGCCAGCAGTTCCAGGACAGGAGTATCTAACTATGGCTACACCTTC.

The V gene is TRBV2, the J gene TRBJ2-5, with D tentatively TRBD1 or TRBD2 (5 bases each). The CDR3 has 15 residues. Germline CDR1 and CDR2: SNHLY and FYNNEI. Trimming stripped 3 bases from V and 5 bases from J, with 16 bases between. CDR3: CASSERRGVRETQYF. In DNA form, the CDR3 reads TGTGCCAGCAGTGAGCGTAGGGGAGTGAGGGAGACCCAGTACTTC.

This sequence joins TRBV2 and TRBJ2-7; D ambiguous. The CDR3 length is 12 residues. V dropped 5 bases and J dropped 0 bases, with 5 bases sitting between them. The germline V gene has CDR1 SNHLY and CDR2 FYNNEI. The DNA for the CDR3 is TGTGCCAGCAGTCGGGTCTCCTACGAGCAGTACTTC. Protein sequence: CASSRVSYEQYF.

This chain connects TRBV5-1 to TRBJ2-7; D is uncertain. Deletions cut 4 bases from V and 0 bases from J, with 11 bases between. Germline CDR1 reads SGHRS; CDR2 reads YFSETQ. This CDR3 spans 14 amino acids. The CDR3 sequence is CASSASRSSYEQYF. DNA for the CDR3: TGCGCCAGCAGCGCATCCAGGAGCTCCTACGAGCAGTACTTC.

The V gene is TRBV20-1, the J gene TRBJ2-7; 10 nucleotides line up with TRBD1. The CDR3 loop spans 17 amino acids. V was pared by 5 bases and J by 7 bases, with 20 bases of the junction left unmatched. Looked up from germline, CDR1 is DFQATT and CDR2 is SNEGSKA (reference sequence). The CDR3 DNA reads as TGCAGTGCTTTTTCCCCGGGACAGGGGACCCTAGCTCGAGAGCAGTACTTC. This encodes CSAFSPGQGTLAREQYF.